This TCR beta chain was recorded in a study of read filtering for tumor transcriptome and immune sequencing. This clonotype was seen only a few times. Its matching antigen is unknown. From roughly 390 ng of RNA, a library with molecular barcoded alpha/delta and beta/gamma adaptors was made. TCRdb fed the reads into MiXCR, producing one record per CDR3 protein. The sample has approximately 37,000 distinct CDR3 sequences; 12% to 15% are singletons. The CDR3 extends over 14 amino acids. With V trimmed by 6 bases and J by 6 bases, 11 bases remained unmatched. Germline CDR1 is SGHTA and CDR2 is FQGNSA. Notes on the study in general: The CD138-negative fraction was mixed bone marrow immune cells, not pure T cells.

This clonotype was sampled from a donor aged 40 or older with multiple myeloma. The source material was a population of CD138-negative cells sorted from bone marrow. This chain uses TRBV7-2 with TRBJ2-7, with 7 bases identical to TRBD1. The CDR3 spells CASSRRQGPAEQYF. The CDR3 bases are TGTGCCAGCAGTCGAAGACAGGGACCCGCCGAGCAGTACTTC.